Below are 17 T cell receptor beta chains sequenced from a single sample in a study of T cell responses to AZD1222 COVID-19 vaccine (dated by TCRdb to 2020 to 2022). Sample time point, as interpreted from the label and publication: baseline before first vaccination. Preparation of the library involved the immunoSEQ multiplex PCR assay. Sourced from immuneACCESS, this table was stored by TCRdb with only in-frame sequences that have V and J called. A share of the clones is absent; for the studies checked, an unresolved V gene accounts for under half, and the remainder has no known explanation. In all, the sample holds under 95,000 clones, and more than 75% of those were seen once. In total, the top ten clones hold under 4% of the sample. The sample consisted of peripheral blood, taken on day 0 of AZD1222 vaccination. These TCRs come from an adult in good health.

The chain uses TRBV5-1 and TRBJ2-7; no reliable D call. Trimming removed 0 bases at V and 4 bases at J, with 11 bases between. Germline-derived CDR1 and CDR2 are SGHRS and YFSETQ. This CDR3 is built from 14 residues. As DNA, the CDR3 is TGCGCCAGCAGCTTGGTTGGCCGTTCTTACGAGCAGTACTTC. Translated: CASSLVGRSYEQYF.

The chain recombines TRBV27 with TRBJ2-1, with TRBD2 matching 9 bases. This CDR3 comprises 15 residues. V was pared by 4 bases and J by 6 bases, with 7 bases of the junction left unmatched. Germline-derived CDR1 and CDR2 are MNHEY and SMNVEV (reference sequence). The CDR3 DNA is TGTGCCAGCAGTTCCGTAGCGGGAGAGGTCAATGAGCAGTTCTTC. It encodes CASSSVAGEVNEQFF.

The chain combines TRBV6-5 with TRBJ2-2; TRBD2 might be the D (5 bases). The CDR3 has 16 amino acids. The V gene lost 0 bases and the J gene lost 5 bases, with 13 bases spanning the gap. Germline CDR1 and CDR2: MNHEY and SVGAGI. CDR3 amino acids: CASSYSILADTGELFF. The CDR3 DNA sequence: TGTGCCAGCAGTTACTCGATCCTAGCTGATACCGGGGAGCTGTTTTTT.

V gene TRBV5-8 combines with J gene TRBJ2-5; possibly TRBD2 for D (7 bases). Germline V gene data show CDR1 as SGHTS and CDR2 as YDEGEE. Trimming left V 3 bases short and J 0 bases short, with 9 bases between. This CDR3 is 14 amino acids long. CDR3 in amino acids: CASSYGGHQETQYF. The CDR3 DNA reads as TGTGCCAGCAGCTACGGGGGGCACCAAGAGACCCAGTACTTC.

The chain combines TRBV18 with TRBJ1-1; the D is unclear. V was cut by 3 bases and J by 5 bases, with 16 bases left in between. The CDR3 contains 15 residues. CDR1 KGHSH and CDR2 LQKENI come from the germline V gene. Written as DNA, the CDR3 is TGTGCCAGCTCACCTCGTGCCAGCCTAGGGACTGAAGCTTTCTTT. Translation: CASSPRASLGTEAFF.

The V call is TRBV7-3, the J call TRBJ2-1, with TRBD2 identical over 10 bases. CDR3 length: 16 residues. The ends lost 4 bases at V and 0 bases at J; junction bases unmatched: 3. Germline-derived CDR1 and CDR2 are SGHTA and FQGTGA. The CDR3, as DNA: TGTGCCAGCAGCTGGACTAGCGGAAGCTCCTACAATGAGCAGTTCTTC. Translated: CASSWTSGSSYNEQFF.

This chain connects TRBV11-3 to TRBJ2-3; 7 nucleotides match TRBD2. V shed 1 base and J 3 bases; nucleotides not matched to a gene: 7. The CDR3 runs 16 residues. Germline assignment: CDR1 SGHNT and CDR2 YENEEA. CDR3 in DNA: TGTGCCAGCAGCTTAGTTTCGGGGGGAGTGACAGATACGCAGTATTTT. Its translation is CASSLVSGGVTDTQYF.

The V call is TRBV4-1, the J call TRBJ1-1, with D perhaps matching TRBD1 (6 bases). V lost 4 bases to trimming and J lost 1 base, with 7 bases between them. Germline V gives CDR1 MGHRA, CDR2 YSYEKL. CDR3 length: 13 residues. CDR3: CASSLDRNTEAFF. CDR3 nucleotides: TGCGCCAGCAGCCTGGACAGGAACACTGAAGCTTTCTTT.

On this clone: At one of its ends the junction is not consistent with the germline gene, which may arise from a read error. The V call is TRBV7-7, the J call TRBJ2-3, with 7 bases matching TRBD2. The CDR3 is made up of 17 amino acids. In germline, CDR1 is SSHAT, CDR2 FNYEAQ (reference sequence). In DNA form, the CDR3 reads TGTGCTAGCAGCCTAGGGGAGGGGATTACTAGCACAGATACGCAGTATTTT. Translation gives CASSLGEGITSTDTQYF. Filled out from reference TRBV7-7 and TRBJ2-3, the complete variable domain reads GAGVSQSPRYKVTKRGQDVTLRCDPISSHATLYWYQQALGQGPEFLTYFNYEAQPDKSGLPSDRFSAERPEGSISTLTIQRTEQRDSAMYRCASSLGEGITSTDTQYFGPGTRLTVL.

V is TRBV28 and J is TRBJ1-2; TRBD1 might be the D (6 bases). Germline CDR1 and CDR2: MDHEN and SYDVKM. This CDR3 comprises 12 residues. V was trimmed by 9 bases and J by 7 bases, leaving 15 bases between them. CDR3 nucleotides: TGTGCCAGTTATGGGACACCGGGTGGCTACACCTTC. This translates into CASYGTPGGYTF.

The V call is TRBV18, the J call TRBJ2-7; TRBD1 is a possible D gene (6 bases). V was shortened by 5 bases and J by 2 bases, with 10 bases between the two germline ends. This CDR3 region has 13 residues. Germline CDR1 reads KGHSH; CDR2 reads LQKENI. The CDR3 DNA sequence: TGTGCCAGCTCATCGGGACACACCTACGAGCAGTACTTC. Its translation: CASSSGHTYEQYF.

The CDR3 loop is CASSQNYQETQYF. CDR3 sequence (DNA): TGTGCCAGCAGTCAAAACTACCAAGAGACCCAGTACTTC. V usage is TRBV14 and J usage is TRBJ2-5; D is uncertain. CDR3 size: 13 residues. V dropped 6 bases and J dropped 0 bases, with 8 bases sitting between them. Germline V gene sequence: CDR1 SGHDN, CDR2 FVKESK.

The V gene is TRBV9, the J gene TRBJ1-2, with D uncertain. Germline loops: CDR1 SGDLS, CDR2 YYNGEE. This CDR3 has 15 amino acids. V was cut by 3 bases and J by 3 bases, with 15 bases left in between. CDR3 DNA: TGTGCCAGCAGCGATGCAAACGACGGCTACTATGGCTACACCTTC. It encodes CASSDANDGYYGYTF.

The genes are TRBV5-1 and TRBJ2-3; 9 bases align to TRBD2. The CDR3 length is 16 residues. Germline CDR1 is SGHRS and CDR2 is YFSETQ. V was pared by 3 bases and J by 6 bases, with 11 bases of the junction left unmatched. Here the CDR3 DNA reads TGCGCCAGCAGCTGGGGGACTAGCCCTACTGAGGATACGCAGTATTTT. It translates to CASSWGTSPTEDTQYF.

The chain links TRBV27 to TRBJ2-2, with 15 bases aligning to TRBD2. The germline gives CDR1 MNHEY, CDR2 SMNVEV (reference sequence). The J segment lost 5 bases and the V segment lost 6 bases, leaving 7 bases of the junction unmatched. CDR3 length equals 17 residues. This CDR3 is CASRRGLAGGRTGELFF. CDR3 coding DNA: TGTGCCAGCAGACGGGGACTAGCGGGAGGAAGGACCGGGGAGCTGTTTTTT.

The chain employs TRBV2 and TRBJ2-7; unclear D gene. Trimming stripped 1 base from V and 4 bases from J, with 5 bases between. The CDR3 contains 12 residues. Germline V gives CDR1 SNHLY, CDR2 FYNNEI. Written as DNA, the CDR3 is TGTGCCAGCAGTGAAGAGGTATACGAGCAGTACTTC. Residues: CASSEEVYEQYF.

This chain links TRBV28 with TRBJ2-3; 12 bases are shared with TRBD2. J lost 4 bases, V lost 5 bases, and 7 bases had no gene match. Germline CDR1 and CDR2: MDHEN and SYDVKM. The CDR3 has 16 amino acids. The CDR3 spells CASSPSSGGAPDTQYF. The CDR3 DNA follows: TGTGCCAGCAGTCCTTCTAGCGGGGGGGCCCCAGATACGCAGTATTTT.